Sequencing of this T cell receptor beta chain was carried out in a study of T cell responses to AZD1222 COVID-19 vaccine. Trimming removed 3 bases from V and 6 bases from J, with 16 bases in between. The CDR3 is 14 amino acids. Germline CDR1 reads SGDLS; CDR2 reads YYNGEE. Profiling relied on immunoSEQ multiplex PCR, and the TCRdb table lists in-frame clones only, not all of them. The sample shows about 120,000 clones, around 93% of them seen only once. This clone was found once. Antigen specificity is unknown. Whole-study findings and limits: The study found vaccine-associated CD4 TCRs spanning spike, dominant at 160-218 and 743-854. No day 14 peak samples; only post-peak repertoires were characterized. Clonal diversity was possibly underestimated, and white British individuals and females predominated among donors. Nearly half of the spike-specific TCRs reportedly recognize variant regions that carry no mutations.

The source material was peripheral blood, sampled 28 days after the second AZD1222 dose. This sequence originates from an adult who received the AZD1222 COVID-19 vaccine. The chain joins TRBV9 to TRBJ2-7; tentative D call: TRBD2 (6 bases). In DNA, the CDR3 is TGTGCCAGCAGCGAGGGACTCTTGGAGGGCGAGCAGTACTTC. Protein sequence: CASSEGLLEGEQYF. Full variable domain (outside the CDR3, taken from reference TRBV9 and TRBJ2-7): DSGVTQTPKHLITATGQRVTLRCSPRSGDLSVYWYQQSLDQGLQFLIQYYNGEERAKGNILERFSAQQFPDLHSELNLSSLELGDSALYFCASSEGLLEGEQYFGPGTRLTVT.